This T cell receptor beta chain was found in a study of blood T cell repertoires in COVID-19. Under the authors' procedure: It was from reference gene primer amplification that nucleated cell counts were estimated. Some clones are missing from TCRdb's copy, which holds only in-frame ones; the method was immunoSEQ multiplex PCR. Clone size and the V and J calls come from that table; the DNA yielded D and trimming. The sample has about 400,000 clones, around nine tenths seen once. The recovered donors of Cohort 3 showed two negative PCRs, clearance, or symptom resolution. This receptor was identified in a woman between 45 and 65 years old who had recovered from COVID-19. Sample: PBMCs or T cells enriched from blood (not recorded which).

The CDR3 bases are TGTGCCAGCAATTTCCGCGGAGAGGGCAATGAGCAGTTCTTC. Translating it yields CASNFRGEGNEQFF. V usage is TRBV6-5 and J usage is TRBJ2-1, with TRBD2 as a possible D gene (5 bases). Germline CDR1 and CDR2: MNHEY and SVGAGI. V dropped 7 bases and J dropped 6 bases, with 16 bases sitting between them. The CDR3 totals 14 residues.